The 32 T cell receptor beta chains below come from one sample, sequenced in a study of blood T cell repertoires in COVID-19. Method: immunoSEQ multiplex PCR; TCRdb's copy keeps in-frame clones and lacks some. The table records 140,000 to 150,000 clones, about nine tenths of them present only once. Sample: PBMCs or T cells enriched from blood (not recorded which). The receptors shown here come from a man in his sixties who had recovered from COVID-19.

This sequence joins TRBV9 and TRBJ2-3; a weak D match, TRBD2 (7 bases). The V and J ends lost 6 bases and 2 bases respectively, with 16 bases between them. The CDR3 loop spans 15 amino acids. Germline V gives CDR1 SGDLS, CDR2 YYNGEE. As DNA, the CDR3 is TGTGCCAGCACCCCGGGGGGCACCTACACAGATACGCAGTATTTT. Protein product: CASTPGGTYTDTQYF.

V usage is TRBV3-1 (or the pseudogene TRBV3-2) and J usage is TRBJ1-2; D is uncertain. V dropped 0 bases and J dropped 4 bases, with 12 bases sitting between them. Germline lookup yields CDR1 LGHDT and CDR2 YNNKEL (reference sequence). CDR3 length: 15 residues. CDR3 nucleotide sequence: TGTGCCAGCAGCCAAGATCTGGAGCGCCTCTATGGCTACACCTTC. This gives the protein CASSQDLERLYGYTF.

The V call is TRBV5-6, the J call TRBJ2-1, with D perhaps TRBD2 (6 bases). Germline V gene lookup returns CDR1 SGHDT and CDR2 YYEEEE. The V end was cut by 7 bases, the J end by 0 bases, with 11 bases between. There are 14 residues in the CDR3. The CDR3: CASGAEGSYNEQFF. The CDR3 bases are TGTGCCAGCGGAGCGGAGGGCTCCTACAATGAGCAGTTCTTC.

Of note for this clone: The sample carries other DNA sequences with the same CDR3. The rearrangement links TRBV6-5 to TRBJ1-5; maybe TRBD1 (6 bases). The germline V and J ends were trimmed by 6 bases and 7 bases, with 10 bases remaining between them. The CDR3 has 12 residues. Germline assignment: CDR1 MNHEY and CDR2 SVGAGI. This chain's CDR3 is CASRTGGQPQHF. In DNA form, the CDR3 reads TGTGCCAGCAGAACGGGGGGCCAGCCCCAGCATTTT.

The chain uses TRBV24-1 and TRBJ2-3; tentative D call: TRBD2 (6 bases). Trimming stripped 4 bases from V and 5 bases from J, with 12 bases between. CDR1 and CDR2 from the germline V gene are KGHDR and SFDVKD. The CDR3 runs 14 residues. The CDR3 coding sequence is TGTGCCACCAGTGAAACCGGAGGGCTAGATACGCAGTATTTT. It encodes CATSETGGLDTQYF.

This clone showed up just a few times. J is TRBJ1-1 and V is TRBV3-1 (or the pseudogene TRBV3-2); 9 nucleotides match TRBD1. The CDR3 consists of 13 residues. Germline CDR1 reads LGHDT; CDR2 reads YNNKEL (reference sequence). V was pared by 0 bases and J by 11 bases, with 4 bases of the junction left unmatched. CDR3 sequence reads: CASSQDSGTGAFF. In nucleotides, the CDR3 is TGTGCCAGCAGCCAAGATAGCGGGACAGGGGCTTTCTTT.

This sequence joins TRBV29-1 and TRBJ1-1, with 7 bases fitting TRBD1. Losses at the gene ends were 4 bases for V and 6 bases for J; bases not matched to a gene: 8. The germline V gene encodes CDR1 SQVTM and CDR2 ANQGSEA. The CDR3 runs 13 residues. This chain's CDR3 is CSVVPGQRPEAFF. The CDR3 nucleotides read TGCAGCGTTGTTCCGGGACAGAGACCTGAAGCTTTCTTT.

The chain employs TRBV7-9 and TRBJ1-1; 7 nucleotides line up with TRBD1. The CDR3 runs to 12 residues. V dropped 5 bases and J dropped 10; count of bases not matched to a gene: 7. CDR1 SEHNR and CDR2 FQNEAQ come from the germline V gene (reference sequence). In nucleotides, the CDR3 is TGTGCCAGCAGCCCTCAGGGGGTAGGAGCTTTCTTT. Amino acid sequence: CASSPQGVGAFF.

The J gene is TRBJ2-1, the V gene TRBV18; possibly TRBD1 for D (7 bases). This CDR3 contains 15 residues. V was shortened by 3 bases and J by 7 bases, with 16 bases between the two germline ends. Germline lookup yields CDR1 KGHSH and CDR2 LQKENI. Here the CDR3 DNA reads TGTGCCAGCTCACCCAGGGGGATTCGGGAGAATGAGCAGTTCTTC. The encoded protein is CASSPRGIRENEQFF.

In its sample, this clone was seen many times. The genes are TRBV7-8 and TRBJ2-7; D perhaps matches TRBD2 (6 bases). There are 14 residues in the CDR3. CDR1 is SGHVS and CDR2 is FQNEAQ in the germline V gene. V lost 8 bases and J 7 bases, leaving 21 bases between the germline ends. The CDR3: CASGANPAGGEQYF. The DNA for the CDR3 is TGTGCCAGCGGGGCCAACCCAGCCGGGGGAGAGCAGTACTTC.

The chain carries TRBV19 and TRBJ1-4, with D possibly being TRBD1 (5 bases). Trimming shortened V by 3 bases and J by 8 bases, and 16 bases separated the two germline ends. The germline V gene has CDR1 LNHDA and CDR2 SQIVND (reference sequence). This CDR3 spans 15 amino acids. This CDR3 reads CASSIGSGIEEKLFF. DNA for the CDR3: TGTGCCAGTAGTATTGGGTCAGGGATAGAGGAAAAACTGTTTTTT.

This chain uses TRBV9 with TRBJ1-3, with D possibly TRBD1 on 6 matching bases. The V end was cut by 0 bases, the J end by 4 bases, with 11 bases between. The CDR3 extends over 15 amino acids. CDR1 is SGDLS, CDR2 YYNGEE, per germline. The CDR3 DNA reads as TGTGCCAGCAGCGTAGGGACAGCCTTAGGAAACACCATATATTTT. It yields the protein CASSVGTALGNTIYF.

This chain joins TRBV29-1 and TRBJ1-2; 7 positions agree with TRBD1. From germline, CDR1 is SQVTM and CDR2 ANQGSEA. CDR3 size: 13 residues. With 7 bases clipped from V and 2 bases from J, the junction kept 7 bases outside the gene matches. CDR3 nucleotide sequence: TGCAGCGCATCGACAGGGAAGAACTATGGCTACACCTTC. Its protein is CSASTGKNYGYTF.

The table lists this clone with a few counts. V gene TRBV5-1 combines with J gene TRBJ2-7, with D possibly matching TRBD1 (6 bases). This CDR3 spans 14 amino acids. CDR1 SGHRS and CDR2 YFSETQ come from the germline V gene. The V and J ends lost 0 bases and 3 bases respectively, with 10 bases between them. The CDR3 sequence is CASSLGGQNYEQYF. The CDR3 region has the DNA TGCGCCAGCAGCTTGGGCGGACAGAACTACGAGCAGTACTTC.

The CDR3 sequence: CAWMGQGYSPLHF. The CDR3, as DNA: TGTGCCTGGATGGGACAGGGCTATTCACCCCTCCACTTT. The chain links TRBV30 to TRBJ1-6; 9 bases line up with TRBD1. From germline, CDR1 is GTSNPN and CDR2 SVGIG (reference sequence). The ends lost 4 bases at V and 8 bases at J; junction bases unmatched: 3. This CDR3 region has 13 residues.

The chain combines TRBV28 with TRBJ2-7, with a weak D call TRBD1 (5 bases). Per the germline V gene, CDR1 is MDHEN and CDR2 is SYDVKM. Trimming stripped 2 bases from V and 2 bases from J, with 19 bases between. The CDR3 sequence is 17 residues long. CDR3 bases: TGTGCCAGCAGTTTAAGACAGTCAAGTAATAAAGCCTACGAGCAGTACTTC. It specifies CASSLRQSSNKAYEQYF.

This chain links TRBV30 with TRBJ2-7; the match to TRBD2 covers 7 bases. J gave up 7 bases and V 4 bases, and 4 bases lay outside the gene matches. CDR3 length: 11 residues. Germline-derived CDR1 and CDR2 are GTSNPN and SVGIG (reference sequence). Written as DNA, the CDR3 is TGTGCCTGGACGGGGGGTGGGGAGCAGTACTTC. This encodes CAWTGGGEQYF.

The CDR3 coding sequence is TGTGCCAGCAGTTTATCAGGGGATGGGGTGGGGCCCCAGCATTTT. This sequence encodes CASSLSGDGVGPQHF. The chain uses TRBV28 and TRBJ1-5, with TRBD1 as a possible D gene (6 bases). This CDR3 contains 15 residues. The V gene's germline CDR1 is MDHEN and CDR2 SYDVKM. V was cut by 1 base and J by 9 bases, with 16 bases left in between.

The chain employs TRBV5-6 and TRBJ2-2; weak D call: TRBD1 (5 bases). The CDR3 contains 15 residues. V lost 1 base to trimming and J lost 0 bases, with 7 bases between them. The germline gives CDR1 SGHDT, CDR2 YYEEEE. The CDR3 DNA follows: TGTGCCAGCAGCTTGAGACAGTCGAACACCGGGGAGCTGTTTTTT. Its protein product is CASSLRQSNTGELFF.

This chain connects TRBV5-4 to TRBJ1-2; TRBD1 agrees at 7 bases. J lost 7 bases, V lost 0 bases, and 12 bases had no gene match. This CDR3 contains 16 residues. Germline values: CDR1 SGHNT, CDR2 YYREEE (reference sequence). The CDR3 sequence: CASSLDRGDRGGGYTF. The DNA for the CDR3 is TGTGCCAGCAGCTTGGACAGGGGCGATCGCGGTGGTGGCTACACCTTC.

This chain connects TRBV24-1 to TRBJ2-2, with D perhaps matching TRBD1 (5 bases). Trimming cost V 0 bases and J 3 bases, with 13 bases left between them. There are 17 residues in the CDR3. Germline lookup yields CDR1 KGHDR and CDR2 SFDVKD. The CDR3 nucleotides are TGTGCCACCAGTGATTTGCGCGCGGACACCTACACCGGGGAGCTGTTTTTT. It specifies CATSDLRADTYTGELFF.

This clone was detected once. The V call is TRBV2, the J call TRBJ2-1; D is uncertain. Germline CDR1 is SNHLY and CDR2 is FYNNEI. Trimming left V 5 bases short and J 9 bases short, with 5 bases between. The CDR3 has 10 residues. CDR3 residues: CASSPGEQFF. DNA of the CDR3: TGTGCCAGCAGTCCGGGTGAGCAGTTCTTC.

This chain joins TRBV7-6 and TRBJ2-6; D may be TRBD1 (6 bases). Germline CDR1 reads SGHVS; CDR2 reads FNYEAQ. Trimming shortened V by 3 bases and J by 3 bases, and 15 bases separated the two germline ends. The CDR3 covers 17 residues. CDR3 residues: CASSLNSGASGANVLTF. DNA for the CDR3: TGTGCCAGCAGCTTGAACTCAGGGGCCAGTGGGGCCAACGTCCTGACTTTC.

The rearrangement joins TRBV10-3 to TRBJ2-2; TRBD1 agrees at 7 bases. V lost 6 bases, J lost 1 base, and 2 bases stayed unmatched. This CDR3 spans 14 amino acids. The V gene's germline CDR1 is ENHRY and CDR2 SYGVKD. The CDR3 spells CAIRAGGNTGELFF. CDR3 DNA sequence: TGTGCCATCAGGGCAGGGGGGAACACCGGGGAGCTGTTTTTT.

The V call is TRBV5-1, the J call TRBJ2-5, with a possible D match to TRBD1 (5 bases). V gave up 5 bases and J gave up 1 base, with 15 bases separating them. The CDR3 sequence is 15 residues long. CDR1 is SGHRS and CDR2 is YFSETQ in the germline V gene. CDR3 loop: CASSLRPGPQETQYF. The CDR3 DNA sequence: TGCGCCAGCAGTTTGCGCCCAGGGCCCCAAGAGACCCAGTACTTC.

The rearrangement uses TRBV7-8 and TRBJ1-2; D perhaps matches TRBD1 (5 bases). The germline gives CDR1 SGHVS, CDR2 FQNEAQ. The V end lost 5 bases, the J end lost 2 bases, and 18 bases lay between the germline ends. The length of the CDR3 is 16 residues. This chain's CDR3 is CASSQPGGVGNYGYTF. The CDR3 DNA reads as TGTGCCAGCAGCCAACCGGGAGGGGTAGGGAACTATGGCTACACCTTC.

The V call is TRBV7-9, the J call TRBJ1-1, with D maybe TRBD1 (5 bases). CDR3 length equals 12 residues. The germline V gene has CDR1 SEHNR and CDR2 FQNEAQ (reference sequence). The germline V and J ends were trimmed by 5 bases and 8 bases, with 12 bases remaining between them. The CDR3 DNA reads TGTGCCAGCAGCCCATCAGGGATCGAAGCTTTCTTT. Translation gives CASSPSGIEAFF.

The sample holds one count of this clone. This sequence joins TRBV28 and TRBJ2-3, with 8 positions matching TRBD2. V lost 2 bases and J lost 6; bases outside the gene matches: 7. CDR1 and CDR2 (germline): MDHEN, SYDVKM. The CDR3 runs to 15 residues. DNA of the CDR3: TGTGCCAGCAGTTTAAGGGGACTAGTGGGGGATACGCAGTATTTT. Protein: CASSLRGLVGDTQYF.

J is TRBJ1-2 and V is TRBV3-1 (or the pseudogene TRBV3-2); D is unresolved. Germline V gene data show CDR1 as LGHDT and CDR2 as YNNKEL (reference sequence). The CDR3 covers 12 residues. Trimming left V 4 bases short and J 6 bases short, with 9 bases between. CDR3 sequence reads: CASSLYGDGYTF. The CDR3 region has the DNA TGTGCCAGCAGCCTCTACGGTGATGGCTACACCTTC.

The rearrangement links TRBV7-8 to TRBJ1-2; a possible D gene is TRBD1 (6 bases). V was trimmed by 5 bases and J by 2 bases, leaving 9 bases between them. The length of the CDR3 is 13 residues. Germline V gene lookup returns CDR1 SGHVS and CDR2 FQNEAQ. Here the CDR3 reads CASSPTGNYGYTF. In DNA form, the CDR3 reads TGTGCCAGCAGCCCTACAGGGAACTATGGCTACACCTTC.

The J gene is TRBJ1-5, the V gene TRBV28; D is undetermined. The CDR3 sequence is 14 residues long. Germline V gene data show CDR1 as MDHEN and CDR2 as SYDVKM. V was shortened by 1 base and J by 7 bases, with 11 bases between the two germline ends. The CDR3 DNA follows: TGTGCCAGCAGTTTATTGGCGGGTTACCAGCCCCAGCATTTT. It translates to CASSLLAGYQPQHF. Filled out from reference TRBV28 and TRBJ1-5, the complete variable domain reads DVKVTQSSRYLVKRTGEKVFLECVQDMDHENMFWYRQDPGLGLRLIYFSYDVKMKEKGDIPEGYSVSREKKERFSLILESASTNQTSMYLCASSLLAGYQPQHFGDGTRLSIL.

The chain links TRBV6-1 to TRBJ1-4; D is uncertain. This CDR3 is built from 12 residues. Trimming removed 2 bases at V and 8 bases at J, with 6 bases between. Germline V lookup: CDR1 MNHNS, CDR2 SASEGT. The DNA of the CDR3 is TGTGCCAGCAGTGAACTTCGGGAAAAACTGTTTTTT. Translated: CASSELREKLFF.